This TCR beta chain was recovered during a study of glioma-infiltrating T cells after dendritic cell vaccination. Looked up from germline, CDR1 is SGHAT and CDR2 is FQNNGV. Trimming stripped 3 bases from V and 5 bases from J, with 13 bases between. There are 14 residues in the CDR3. Time point here: after dendritic cell vaccination, including at tumor progression/relapse. Method: immunoSEQ multiplex PCR; TCRdb's copy keeps in-frame clones and lacks some. The table shows tens of thousands of clones, with 70% to 85% occurring only once. The TCR comes from a human donor with glioblastoma. The source material was blood, sampled after dendritic cell vaccination. The rearrangement joins TRBV11-2 to TRBJ1-1; maybe TRBD1 (5 bases). The CDR3 region is CASSFGGTGTEAFF. DNA for the CDR3: TGTGCCAGCAGCTTCGGAGGGACGGGTACTGAAGCTTTCTTT.